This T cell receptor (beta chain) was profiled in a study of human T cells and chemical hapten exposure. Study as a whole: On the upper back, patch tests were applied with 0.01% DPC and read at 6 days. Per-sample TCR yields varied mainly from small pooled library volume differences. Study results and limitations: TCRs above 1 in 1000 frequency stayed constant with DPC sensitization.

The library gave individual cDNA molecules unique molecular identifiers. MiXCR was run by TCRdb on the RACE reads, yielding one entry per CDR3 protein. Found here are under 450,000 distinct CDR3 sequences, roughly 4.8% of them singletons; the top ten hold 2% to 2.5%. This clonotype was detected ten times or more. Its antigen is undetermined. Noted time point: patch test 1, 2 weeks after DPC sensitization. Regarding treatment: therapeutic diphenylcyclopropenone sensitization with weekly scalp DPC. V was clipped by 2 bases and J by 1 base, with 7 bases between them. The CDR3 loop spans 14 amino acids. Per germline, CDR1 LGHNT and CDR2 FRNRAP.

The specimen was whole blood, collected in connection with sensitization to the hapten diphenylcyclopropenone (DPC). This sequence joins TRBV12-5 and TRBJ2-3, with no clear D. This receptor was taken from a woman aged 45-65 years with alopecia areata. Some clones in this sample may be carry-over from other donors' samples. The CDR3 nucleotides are TGTGCTAGTGGTTTGTCCACTGGCACAGATACGCAGTATTTT. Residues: CASGLSTGTDTQYF.